Listed here are 9 T cell receptor beta chains from one sample, sequenced in a study of T cells after yellow fever vaccination. TCRdb reprocessed the 5' RACE reads with MiXCR, giving one entry per CDR3 protein. The table lists about 220,000 distinct CDR3 sequences, more than 3% of them singletons. The sample here was CD4+ T cells sorted from PBMCs, taken 10 days after the yellow fever booster vaccination. These receptors were collected from a man aged 18 to 29 who received the YFV17D yellow fever vaccine.

This clonotype came up many times. The rearrangement links TRBV12-3 or TRBV12-4 to TRBJ1-5, with a tentative D call TRBD1 (6 bases). Trimming removed 4 bases from V and 3 bases from J, with 10 bases in between. The CDR3 has 14 residues. This CDR3 reads CASSWGDTNQPQHF. CDR3 coding DNA: TGTGCCAGCAGTTGGGGGGACACCAATCAGCCCCAGCATTTT.

This clonotype was counted between two and nine times. A much bigger clone sits one base away, suggesting this may be a read error. In nucleotides, the CDR3 is TGTGCCGGCAGTCTAGGGACAGGGAGGAATTCACCCCTCCACTTT. Residues: CAGSLGTGRNSPLHF. J is TRBJ1-6 and V is TRBV12-3 or TRBV12-4, with 9 positions matching TRBD1. There are 15 residues in the CDR3.

This clonotype was detected only a few times. V is TRBV4-3 and J is TRBJ2-1; no reliable D call. The CDR3 has 16 residues. The V gene lost 1 base and the J gene lost 3 bases, with 13 bases spanning the gap. Germline CDR1 and CDR2: LGHNA and YSLEER. CDR3 loop: CASSQVTGNLYNEQFF. The DNA of the CDR3 is TGCGCCAGCAGCCAAGTTACGGGCAACCTCTACAATGAGCAGTTCTTC.

This clonotype occurred many times. V and J are TRBV19 and TRBJ2-2; 7 nucleotides align to TRBD1. J was trimmed by 1 base and V by 7 bases; bases with no gene match: 6. Germline V gives CDR1 LNHDA, CDR2 SQIVND (reference sequence). CDR3 length: 15 residues. Here the CDR3 DNA reads TGTGCCAGTAAAAGAGGGGGCTTGAACACCGGGGAGCTGTTTTTT. This codes for CASKRGGLNTGELFF. The variable domain in full, completed from reference TRBV19 and TRBJ2-2, reads DGGITQSPKYLFRKEGQNVTLSCEQNLNHDAMYWYRQDPGQGLRLIYYSQIVNDFQKGDIAEGYSVSREKKESFPLTVTSAQKNPTAFYLCASKRGGLNTGELFFGEGSRLTVL.

V is TRBV7-2 and J is TRBJ2-2; no clear D gene. Trimming took off 4 bases at V and 5 bases at J, with 5 bases between the two ends. This CDR3 has 12 residues. Germline loops: CDR1 SGHTA, CDR2 FQGNSA. The CDR3: CASSSITGELFF. For the CDR3, the DNA is TGTGCCAGCAGCTCGATTACCGGGGAGCTGTTTTTT.

There are many counts of this clonotype. This chain links TRBV2 with TRBJ2-2; D is ambiguous. Germline V gene lookup returns CDR1 SNHLY and CDR2 FYNNEI. The CDR3 is 11 amino acids. Trimming stripped 8 bases from V and 7 bases from J, with 8 bases between. The CDR3 DNA reads TGTGCCAGCGTTCTGGGCGGGGAGCTGTTTTTT. It codes for CASVLGGELFF.

This clonotype was counted many times. V gene TRBV7-7 combines with J gene TRBJ2-5; D not resolved. CDR3 size: 14 residues. Germline V gene data show CDR1 as SSHAT and CDR2 as FNYEAQ (reference sequence). The ends were cut back, 3 bases at V and 4 bases at J, with 12 bases in the middle. CDR3 residues: CASSFTASGETQYF. CDR3 coding DNA: TGTGCCAGCAGCTTCACAGCGTCCGGAGAGACCCAGTACTTC.

A few counts support this clonotype. The chain uses TRBV5-1 and TRBJ1-2, with a tentative D call TRBD1 (5 bases). Trimming removed 4 bases at V and 6 bases at J, with 16 bases between. The CDR3 length is 14 residues. Per the germline V gene, CDR1 is SGHRS and CDR2 is YFSETQ. As DNA, the CDR3 is TGCGCCAGCAGCCCCCAGGGTCCTGGTGATGGCTACACCTTC. Residues: CASSPQGPGDGYTF.

This clonotype was counted a few times. The chain uses TRBV7-2 and TRBJ1-2; no clear D gene. The germline CDR1 and CDR2 sequences are SGHTA and FQGNSA. CDR3 length: 12 amino acids. Trimming took off 5 bases at V and 2 bases at J, with 6 bases between the two ends. The CDR3 DNA reads as TGTGCCAGCAGCAACATGAACTATGGCTACACCTTC. This sequence encodes CASSNMNYGYTF.